The clone carrying this TCR beta chain was recorded once. Together with a sample-barcoded 5' primer, a J-beta primer mix was included in a second PCR lasting roughly 6 to 12 cycles. Via MiXCR, TCRdb re-called the 5' RACE reads, giving one row per CDR3 protein. The table records 730,000 or so distinct CDR3 sequences, around 41% of them present only once. This specimen belongs to a study of blood T cells in healthy people across ages. As for the study in general: About one barcoded beta molecule per two T cells was captured by template switching.

The CDR3 sequence is 12 residues long. The germline V and J ends were trimmed by 3 bases and 6 bases, with 11 bases remaining between them. CDR1 is DFQATT and CDR2 is SNEGSKA in the germline V gene (reference sequence). J is TRBJ1-2 and V is TRBV20-1, with unresolved D. The sample comprised blood. The source of this sequence is a man older than 75 in good health. The DNA of the CDR3 is TGCAGTGCTAGGGGAGGGTACGATGGCTACACCTTC. It yields the protein CSARGGYDGYTF.